The T cell receptor (beta chain) described here comes from a study of metastatic and nonmetastatic thyroid tumors. Every patient was untreated before thyroid surgery. Turning to this clone: The antigen remains unidentified.

TCRdb reassembled clones from the PCR reads with MiXCR. The profile shows fewer than 35,000 clones, 25% to 30% of them singletons. Findings and limits, study-wide: Reports indicated that malignant thyroid tumors showed significantly higher TCR beta diversity than benign nodules did, in blood and tumor.

The CDR3 is made up of 17 amino acids. From germline, CDR1 is DFQATT and CDR2 SNEGSKA (reference sequence). Unmatched junction bases numbered 10, after V lost 0 bases and J lost 3 bases. The source material was blood. This TCR derives from a female donor with papillary thyroid cancer or a benign thyroid nodule (not recorded which). Some clones in this sample may be carry-over from other donors' samples. The V and J genes are TRBV20-1 and TRBJ2-1; 8 bases match TRBD2. This CDR3 is CSARDSRAGVLYNEQFF. DNA of the CDR3: TGCAGTGCTAGAGATTCAAGAGCGGGAGTTCTCTACAATGAGCAGTTCTTC.